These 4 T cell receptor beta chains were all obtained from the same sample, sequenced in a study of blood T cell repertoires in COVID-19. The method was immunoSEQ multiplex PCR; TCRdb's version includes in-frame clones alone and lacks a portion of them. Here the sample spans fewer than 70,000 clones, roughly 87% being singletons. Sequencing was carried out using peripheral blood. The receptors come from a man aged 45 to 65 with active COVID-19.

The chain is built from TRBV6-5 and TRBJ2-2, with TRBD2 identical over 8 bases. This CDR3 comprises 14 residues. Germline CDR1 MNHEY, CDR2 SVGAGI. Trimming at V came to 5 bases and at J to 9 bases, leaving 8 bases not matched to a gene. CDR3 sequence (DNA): TGTGCCAGCAGTCCCGATAGCGGGGCCAGGGAGCTGTTTTTT. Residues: CASSPDSGARELFF.

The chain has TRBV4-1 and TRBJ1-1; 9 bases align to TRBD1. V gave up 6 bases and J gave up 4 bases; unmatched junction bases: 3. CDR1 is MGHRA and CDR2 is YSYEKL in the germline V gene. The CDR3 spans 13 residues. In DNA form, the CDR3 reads TGCGCCAGCAGTCGACAGGGGGGCACTGAAGCTTTCTTT. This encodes CASSRQGGTEAFF.

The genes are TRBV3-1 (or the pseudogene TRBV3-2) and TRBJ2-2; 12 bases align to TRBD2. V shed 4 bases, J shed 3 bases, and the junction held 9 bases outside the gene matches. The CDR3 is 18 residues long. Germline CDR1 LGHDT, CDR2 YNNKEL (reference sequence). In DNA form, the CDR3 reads TGTGCCAGCAGCCGCCCGACTAGCGGGGGTGGAGACACCGGGGAGCTGTTTTTT. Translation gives CASSRPTSGGGDTGELFF.

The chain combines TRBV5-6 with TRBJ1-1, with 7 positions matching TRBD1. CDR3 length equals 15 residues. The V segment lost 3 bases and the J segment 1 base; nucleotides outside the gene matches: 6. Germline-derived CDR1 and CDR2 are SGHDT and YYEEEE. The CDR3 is CASSSLDRENTEAFF. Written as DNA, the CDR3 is TGTGCCAGCAGCTCCCTAGACAGGGAGAACACTGAAGCTTTCTTT.